Each of the 6 T cell receptor beta chains below was sequenced from the same sample in a study of cytomegalovirus exposure and HLA in healthy donors (dated by TCRdb to about 2017). The library was prepared using the immunoSEQ multiplex PCR assay. In its TCRdb copy, this immuneACCESS table keeps in-frame sequences only and misses some clones. Where compared with another copy, unresolved V genes explain less than half of these, and the others have no known cause. The sample records 110,000 or so clones, 88% of which are singletons. The biggest ten clones account for roughly 2.1% of the sample. Material for sequencing was PBMCs. All receptors come from a woman between 18 and 29 years old in good health and CMV-seronegative.

The chain couples TRBV28 to TRBJ1-2; D possibly corresponds to TRBD1 (6 bases). With 10 bases removed from V and 5 bases from J, the gap between germline ends came to 14 bases. The CDR3 runs to 12 residues. Germline V gene sequence: CDR1 MDHEN, CDR2 SYDVKM. This CDR3 reads CATRTGIYGYTF. CDR3 coding DNA: TGTGCCACCAGAACAGGGATTTATGGCTACACCTTC.

This chain links TRBV5-1 with TRBJ1-4, with D uncertain. The CDR3 has 15 residues. Germline V gives CDR1 SGHRS, CDR2 YFSETQ. V lost 0 bases and J lost 0, with 6 bases in between. As DNA, the CDR3 is TGCGCCAGCAGCTTGGCGGGGACAACTAATGAAAAACTGTTTTTT. This gives the protein CASSLAGTTNEKLFF.

The genes are TRBV5-1 and TRBJ2-1, with 9 positions matching TRBD1. Germline loops: CDR1 SGHRS, CDR2 YFSETQ. The CDR3 is 14 amino acids. Germline trimming cut 4 bases from V and 10 bases from J; bases unmatched to any gene: 9. The CDR3 bases are TGCGCCAGCAGCCCCATGAACGGACAGGGGGAGCAGTTCTTC. It yields the protein CASSPMNGQGEQFF.

This clone was observed a few times. This chain joins TRBV15 and TRBJ2-7, with unresolved D. V lost 0 bases, J lost 2 bases, and 2 bases lay in between. Germline lookup yields CDR1 LNHNV and CDR2 YYDKDF (reference sequence). The CDR3 runs 12 residues. CDR3 region: CATSRDTYEQYF. The CDR3, as DNA: TGTGCCACCAGCAGAGACACCTACGAGCAGTACTTC.

This sequence joins TRBV7-3 and TRBJ2-3; 9 bases map to TRBD1. This CDR3 contains 15 residues. CDR1 and CDR2 (germline): SGHTA, FQGTGA. V trimming: 2 bases; J trimming: 5 bases; junction bases outside the gene matches: 5. The CDR3 region has the DNA TGTGCCAGCAGCTTAGGGACAGGGATGGGAGATACGCAGTATTTT. Amino acids: CASSLGTGMGDTQYF.

This chain links TRBV9 with TRBJ2-3, with unresolved D. The CDR3 runs to 11 residues. The germline CDR1 and CDR2 sequences are SGDLS and YYNGEE. Trimming left V 0 bases short and J 8 bases short, with 4 bases between. The CDR3 spells CASSVDGTQYF. The CDR3 DNA sequence: TGTGCCAGCAGCGTAGACGGTACGCAGTATTTT. Based on the CDR3 plus reference TRBV9 and TRBJ2-3, the full variable domain is DSGVTQTPKHLITATGQRVTLRCSPRSGDLSVYWYQQSLDQGLQFLIQYYNGEERAKGNILERFSAQQFPDLHSELNLSSLELGDSALYFCASSVDGTQYFGPGTRLTVL.